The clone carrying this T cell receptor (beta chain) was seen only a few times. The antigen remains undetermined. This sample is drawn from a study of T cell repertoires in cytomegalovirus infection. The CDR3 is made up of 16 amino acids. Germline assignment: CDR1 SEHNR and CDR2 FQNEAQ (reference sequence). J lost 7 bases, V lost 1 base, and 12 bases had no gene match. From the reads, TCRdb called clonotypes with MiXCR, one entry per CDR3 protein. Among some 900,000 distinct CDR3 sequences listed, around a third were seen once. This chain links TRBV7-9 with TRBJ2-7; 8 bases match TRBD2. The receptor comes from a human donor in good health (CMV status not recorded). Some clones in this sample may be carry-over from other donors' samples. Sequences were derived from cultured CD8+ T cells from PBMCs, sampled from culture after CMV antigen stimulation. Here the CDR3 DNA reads TGTGCCAGCAGCTTAGAGGCTAGCGGGTATGTCTGGGAGCAGTACTTC. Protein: CASSLEASGYVWEQYF.